This T cell receptor (beta chain) originates from a study of blood T cell repertoires in COVID-19. Overall study context: COVID-19 samples, acute and convalescent, were from the United States, Italy and Spain. The cDNA or gDNA used as material had been derived from T cells, B-cell-depleted T cells, or PBMCs.

V was trimmed by 5 bases and J by 6 bases, leaving 6 bases between them. The CDR3 has 11 residues. Per germline, CDR1 SNHLY and CDR2 FYNNEI. Patients at the Seattle site were enrolled during active infection and followed longitudinally. Original handling: Amplification with reference gene primers provided the estimates of nucleated cell counts. The table came from immunoSEQ multiplex PCR; TCRdb's copy has only in-frame clones and leaves some out. For V, J and clone size, that table is used; D and trimming come from the DNA. The sample includes about 170,000 clones, 70% to 90% seen only once; the top ten take 2.5% to 3%.

The sequence was collected from a woman aged 80 or older with COVID-19, enrolled during active disease. The V and J genes are TRBV2 and TRBJ2-3; D is unresolved. The sample taken for sequencing was peripheral blood. As DNA, the CDR3 is TGTGCCAGCAGTCCTATGGATACGCAGTATTTT. This gives the protein CASSPMDTQYF. The variable domain in full, with the rest retrieved from reference TRBV2 and TRBJ2-3, is EPEVTQTPSHQVTQMGQEVILRCVPISNHLYFYWYRQILGQKVEFLVSFYNNEISEKSEIFDDQFSVERPDGSNFTLKIRSTKLEDSAMYFCASSPMDTQYFGPGTRLTVL.